The present T cell receptor (beta chain) was sequenced within a study of blood T cell repertoires in COVID-19. Germline CDR1 is MDHEN and CDR2 is SYDVKM. V was pared by 3 bases and J by 6 bases, with 4 bases of the junction left unmatched. There are 13 residues in the CDR3. Clones were read by immunoSEQ multiplex PCR, and TCRdb kept only the in-frame ones, dropping some. The sample includes over 70,000 clones, 70% to 80% of them seen just once. The sample comprised peripheral blood. The chain carries TRBV28 and TRBJ2-5; TRBD1 aligns across 7 bases. This clonotype originated in a human donor in a cohort sampled during active COVID-19. Written as DNA, the CDR3 is TGTGCCAGCAGTTTTTCCAGGGGGAAGACCCAGTACTTC. It is translated as CASSFSRGKTQYF.